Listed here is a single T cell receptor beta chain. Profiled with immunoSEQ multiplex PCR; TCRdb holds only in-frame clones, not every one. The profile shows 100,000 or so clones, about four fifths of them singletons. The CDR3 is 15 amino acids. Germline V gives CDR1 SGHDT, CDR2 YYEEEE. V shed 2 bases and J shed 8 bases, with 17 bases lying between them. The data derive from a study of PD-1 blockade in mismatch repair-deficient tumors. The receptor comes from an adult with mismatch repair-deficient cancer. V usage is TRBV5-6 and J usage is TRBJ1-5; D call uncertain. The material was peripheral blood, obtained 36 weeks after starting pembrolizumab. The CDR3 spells CASSLMTGGREPQHF. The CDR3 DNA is TGTGCCAGCAGCTTAATGACCGGAGGGAGGGAGCCCCAGCATTTT.